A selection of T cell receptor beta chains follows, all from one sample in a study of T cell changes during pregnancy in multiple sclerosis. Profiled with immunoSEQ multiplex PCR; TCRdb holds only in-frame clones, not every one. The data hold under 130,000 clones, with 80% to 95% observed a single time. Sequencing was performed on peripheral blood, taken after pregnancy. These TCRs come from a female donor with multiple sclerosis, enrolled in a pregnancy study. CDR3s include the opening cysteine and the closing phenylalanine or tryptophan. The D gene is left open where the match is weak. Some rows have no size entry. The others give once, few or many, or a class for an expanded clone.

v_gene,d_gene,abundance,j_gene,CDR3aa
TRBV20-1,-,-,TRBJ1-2,CSASSYGYTF
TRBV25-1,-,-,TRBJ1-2,CASSEGVYGYTF
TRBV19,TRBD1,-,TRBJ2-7,CASSPTGTGYGEQYF
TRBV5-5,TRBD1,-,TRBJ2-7,CASSPPGQGSEQYF
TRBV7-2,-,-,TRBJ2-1,CASSPAVAKRHEQFF
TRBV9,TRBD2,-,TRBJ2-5,CASGRTSGGEETQYF
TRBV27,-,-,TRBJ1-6,CASSFRGNSPLHF
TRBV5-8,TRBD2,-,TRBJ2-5,CASSLGGSSGVGETQYF
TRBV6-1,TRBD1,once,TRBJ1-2,CASRGDSRRGYTF
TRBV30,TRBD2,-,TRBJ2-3,CAWTGLPGLAGSGNTQYF
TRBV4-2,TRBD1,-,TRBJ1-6,CASSQVSGPGQGITPLHF
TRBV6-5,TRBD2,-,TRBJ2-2,CASSHSGGNTGELFF
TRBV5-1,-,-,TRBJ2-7,CASIPGGSVGEQYF
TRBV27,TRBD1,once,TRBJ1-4,CASSLSHPQGAGEKLFF